Sequencing of this T cell receptor (beta chain) was carried out in a study of blood T cell repertoires in COVID-19. The CDR3 is made up of 15 amino acids. Trimming removed 2 bases from V and 5 bases from J; junction bases left unmatched: 6. In germline, CDR1 is MNHEY, CDR2 SMNVEV (reference sequence). Libraries were prepared by immunoSEQ multiplex PCR; TCRdb keeps only in-frame clonotypes and omits some of them. Of about 130,000 clones listed, approximately 78% were seen once; the top ten hold roughly 9.8%. About this clone: The same CDR3 also results from other DNA sequences found in this sample.

J is TRBJ2-5 and V is TRBV27; TRBD2 aligns across 9 bases. Sequenced input: peripheral blood. This TCR was recovered from a man aged 55-75 years who had recovered from COVID-19. The CDR3 loop reads CASSLRGGGGETQYF. The DNA of the CDR3 is TGTGCCAGCAGTTTACGGGGCGGGGGGGGCGAGACCCAGTACTTC.